The 13 T cell receptor beta chains in this list originate from one sample, sequenced in a study of CD8 T cells in Susac syndrome. A quantity of roughly 0.5 to 1 ug RNA underwent reverse transcription using random hexamers. Each CDR3 protein is one row after TCRdb ran MiXCR on the immunoSEQ multiplex PCR reads. The sample contains 150,000 to 180,000 distinct CDR3 sequences, 95% to 96% of which appear only once. Sequenced: CD8+ T cells from PBMCs. These receptors were obtained from a human donor with multiple sclerosis.

V is TRBV29-1 and J is TRBJ2-1; either TRBD1 or TRBD2 may fit D (5 bases each). The CDR3 spans 16 residues. Germline V gene data show CDR1 as SQVTM and CDR2 as ANQGSEA. The V gene lost 1 base and the J gene lost 6 bases, with 19 bases spanning the gap. This CDR3 is CSVEGPPGTVLNEQFF. The CDR3 bases are TGCAGCGTTGAAGGGCCCCCCGGGACCGTGCTCAATGAGCAGTTCTTC.

The gene calls are TRBV19 and TRBJ2-5, with D possibly being TRBD2 (5 bases). This CDR3 spans 14 amino acids. Deletions cut 3 bases from V and 5 bases from J, with 13 bases between. Germline-derived CDR1 and CDR2 are LNHDA and SQIVND (reference sequence). CDR3 sequence (DNA): TGTGCCAGTAGTATCGGGAATGAAGTGGAGACCCAGTACTTC. The encoded protein is CASSIGNEVETQYF.

The chain uses TRBV4-1 and TRBJ2-3, with unresolved D. The V gene's germline CDR1 is MGHRA and CDR2 YSYEKL. The CDR3 is 15 amino acids. V gave up 0 bases and J gave up 2 bases, with 9 bases separating them. The CDR3 protein is CASSQELDVTDTQYF. The CDR3 DNA follows: TGCGCCAGCAGCCAAGAATTGGACGTCACAGATACGCAGTATTTT.

This sequence joins TRBV29-1 and TRBJ2-1; D is possibly TRBD2 (6 bases). The germline CDR1 and CDR2 sequences are SQVTM and ANQGSEA. V gave up 4 bases and J gave up 7 bases, with 20 bases separating them. The CDR3 spans 15 residues. The CDR3: CSVVLSAGTSNEQFF. The CDR3 bases are TGCAGCGTTGTTCTGTCGGCGGGGACTTCGAATGAGCAGTTCTTC.

J is TRBJ2-3 and V is TRBV20-1, with D perhaps TRBD1 (6 bases). The CDR3 runs to 15 residues. V lost 5 bases, J lost 4 bases, and 19 bases lay in between. Per the germline V gene, CDR1 is DFQATT and CDR2 is SNEGSKA (reference sequence). In DNA, the CDR3 is TGCAGTGCTGAGAGCCGGGGCAGGGGAGCAGATACGCAGTATTTT. Amino acid sequence: CSAESRGRGADTQYF.

The V call is TRBV4-1, the J call TRBJ1-1; no clear D. Germline values: CDR1 MGHRA, CDR2 YSYEKL. This CDR3 spans 14 amino acids. Trimming shortened V by 1 base and J by 0 bases, and 6 bases separated the two germline ends. CDR3 loop: CASSQVTVNTEAFF. As DNA, the CDR3 is TGCGCCAGCAGCCAAGTTACGGTGAACACTGAAGCTTTCTTT.

V usage is TRBV7-6 and J usage is TRBJ2-3, with 7 bases identical to TRBD1. Trimming removed 5 bases from V and 3 bases from J; junction bases left unmatched: 5. In germline, CDR1 is SGHVS, CDR2 FNYEAQ. The CDR3 covers 14 residues. The CDR3 nucleotides read TGTGCCAGCAGCGCCCGACAGGGTACAGATACGCAGTATTTT. Its translation is CASSARQGTDTQYF.

The CDR3 is CSPTTENTEAFF. The DNA of the CDR3 is TGCAGCCCTACGACGGAGAACACTGAAGCTTTCTTT. V usage is TRBV29-1 and J usage is TRBJ1-1; D ambiguous. Trimming took off 8 bases at V and 1 base at J, with 11 bases between the two ends. Germline CDR1 SQVTM, CDR2 ANQGSEA. The CDR3 totals 12 residues.

The rearrangement links TRBV27 to TRBJ1-2; no reliable D call. This CDR3 comprises 12 residues. Germline CDR1 and CDR2: MNHEY and SMNVEV (reference sequence). The ends were cut back, 6 bases at V and 8 bases at J, with 13 bases in the middle. CDR3 coding DNA: TGTGCCAGCAGCCCCGACCGTACAGGCTACACCTTC. Protein: CASSPDRTGYTF.

The chain carries TRBV29-1 and TRBJ2-1, with TRBD2 matching over 9 bases. The V segment lost 6 bases and the J segment 5 bases; nucleotides outside the gene matches: 5. The CDR3 extends over 13 amino acids. Looked up from germline, CDR1 is SQVTM and CDR2 is ANQGSEA. The CDR3 DNA is TGCAGCGTGAGCGGGGGGAACAACAATGAGCAGTTCTTC. It yields the protein CSVSGGNNNEQFF.

The chain is built from TRBV5-6 and TRBJ2-3; D remains ambiguous. The V end was cut by 5 bases, the J end by 4 bases, with 14 bases between. The CDR3 has 14 amino acids. Germline V lookup: CDR1 SGHDT, CDR2 YYEEEE. The CDR3 bases are TGTGCCAGCAGGGAAGATCTAAGGTCAGATACGCAGTATTTT. Its translation: CASREDLRSDTQYF.

As DNA, the CDR3 is TGTGCCTGGAGTGTAGTCAGCGGAATTTCCTACGAGCAGTACTTC. Its protein product is CAWSVVSGISYEQYF. V usage is TRBV30 and J usage is TRBJ2-7, with D possibly TRBD2 on 5 matching bases. Germline assignment: CDR1 GTSNPN and CDR2 SVGIG (reference sequence). CDR3 length: 15 amino acids. The V gene lost 0 bases and the J gene lost 1 base, with 13 bases spanning the gap.

This clonotype was seen once. Written as DNA, the CDR3 is TGTGCCAGCACCGTAGCGGTGGAAACCGGGGAGCTGTTTTTT. Protein product: CASTVAVETGELFF. The chain has TRBV12-3 or TRBV12-4 and TRBJ2-2; possibly TRBD2 for D (6 bases). The CDR3 length is 14 residues. Trimming shortened V by 7 bases and J by 5 bases, and 14 bases separated the two germline ends.